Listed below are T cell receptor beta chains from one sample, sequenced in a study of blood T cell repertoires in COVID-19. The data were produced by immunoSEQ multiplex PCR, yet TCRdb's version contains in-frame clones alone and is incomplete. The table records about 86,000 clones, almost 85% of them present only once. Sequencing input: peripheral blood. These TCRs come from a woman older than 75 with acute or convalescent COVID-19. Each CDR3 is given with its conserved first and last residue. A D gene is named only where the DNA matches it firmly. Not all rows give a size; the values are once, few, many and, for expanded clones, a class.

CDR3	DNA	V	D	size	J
CAINRAPPDEQFF	TGTGCCATCAATAGAGCCCCCCCGGATGAGCAGTTCTTC	TRBV10-3	NA	NA	TRBJ2-1
CASSELGGYTF	TGTGCCAGCAGTGAATTGGGCGGCTACACCTTC	TRBV25-1	NA	once	TRBJ1-2
CASSFVNRGHEQYF	TGTGCCAGCAGCTTCGTCAACAGGGGGCACGAGCAGTACTTC	TRBV7-2	TRBD1	NA	TRBJ2-7
CASSSGLGSPLHF	TGTGCCAGTAGTTCGGGGTTGGGATCACCCCTCCACTTT	TRBV19	NA	NA	TRBJ1-6
CASSLEAGPQETQYF	TGCGCCAGCAGCTTGGAGGCAGGGCCTCAAGAGACCCAGTACTTC	TRBV5-1	NA	NA	TRBJ2-5
CASRGIHNQPQHF	TGTGCCAGCAGGGGCATCCACAATCAGCCCCAGCATTTT	TRBV6-5	NA	NA	TRBJ1-5
CASSLPGTANTEAFF	TGTGCCAGCAGCCTACCCGGGACAGCGAACACTGAAGCTTTCTTT	TRBV4-2	TRBD1	NA	TRBJ1-1
CASSLNGAASGGPYNEQFF	TGTGCCAGCAGCTTAAATGGAGCGGCTAGCGGGGGACCCTACAATGAGCAGTTCTTC	TRBV11-3	TRBD2	NA	TRBJ2-1
CASSLSSGPSGDTQYF	TGTGCCAGCAGTTTATCTAGCGGACCTTCCGGGGATACGCAGTATTTT	TRBV28	TRBD2	few	TRBJ2-3
CASSPITGTYNEQFF	TGCGCCAGCAGCCCAATTACAGGGACCTACAATGAGCAGTTCTTC	TRBV4-1	NA	NA	TRBJ2-1
CASSEAGGEKGYTF	TGTGCCAGCAGTGAAGCAGGGGGCGAAAAAGGCTACACCTTC	TRBV6-1	TRBD1	NA	TRBJ1-2
CASSNRMGHTGELFF	TGTGCCAGCTCAAATAGGATGGGGCACACCGGGGAGCTGTTTTTT	TRBV18	NA	NA	TRBJ2-2
CASSAEGVSQPQHF	TGTGCCAGCAGCGCAGAAGGGGTAAGTCAGCCCCAGCATTTT	TRBV28	NA	NA	TRBJ1-5
CASSSFTDTQYF	TGCGCCAGCAGCTCATTCACAGATACGCAGTATTTT	TRBV5-1	NA	NA	TRBJ2-3
CASSERGTDEQFF	TGTGCCAGCAGTGAAAGGGGTACCGATGAGCAGTTCTTC	TRBV2	NA	NA	TRBJ2-1
CASSLDEDRGPEQYF	TGTGCCAGCAGCTTAGACGAGGACAGGGGCCCCGAGCAGTACTTC	TRBV7-9	TRBD1	few	TRBJ2-7
CASSSEASSYEQYF	TGCGCCAGCAGTTCCGAGGCAAGCTCCTACGAGCAGTACTTC	TRBV5-1	NA	NA	TRBJ2-7
CAIASSSYNSPLHF	TGTGCCATTGCTAGCAGCTCCTATAATTCACCCCTCCACTTT	TRBV10-3	NA	few	TRBJ1-6
CASSPGGLNGYTF	TGTGCCAGCAGTCCAGGTGGGTTGAATGGCTACACCTTC	TRBV21-1	NA	NA	TRBJ1-2
CASRETGFGYGYTF	TGTGCCAGCAGGGAGACAGGGTTTGGCTATGGCTACACCTTC	TRBV6-5	TRBD1	NA	TRBJ1-2
CATRTGVNTEAFF	TGTGCCACCCGGACAGGGGTAAACACTGAAGCTTTCTTT	TRBV24-1	TRBD1	NA	TRBJ1-1
CASSQDRLRGYTF	TGTGCCAGCAGCCAAGACCGATTGAGGGGCTACACCTTC	TRBV3-1/TRBV3-2	NA	NA	TRBJ1-2
CSGGDSETQYF	TGCAGCGGAGGGGACTCAGAGACCCAGTACTTC	TRBV29-1	NA	NA	TRBJ2-5
CASSLSRVAYEQYF	TGTGCCAGCAGCTTGTCCAGGGTAGCCTACGAGCAGTACTTC	TRBV5-8	NA	NA	TRBJ2-7
CASTPRFRAEGGNTIYF	TGTGCCAGCACCCCCCGATTCCGGGCCGAGGGTGGAAACACCATATATTTT	TRBV5-6	NA	NA	TRBJ1-3
CASSFRGMDTQYF	TGTGCCAGCAGCTTTAGGGGGATGGATACGCAGTATTTT	TRBV5-4	NA	few	TRBJ2-3
CASSSDRGQNEAFF	TGTGCCAGCAGTTCAGACAGGGGCCAAAATGAAGCTTTCTTT	TRBV6-5	TRBD1	NA	TRBJ1-1
CASSPQGTVSYEQYF	TGTGCCAGCAGTCCCCAAGGGACAGTCTCCTACGAGCAGTACTTC	TRBV2	TRBD1	NA	TRBJ2-7
CASSLDGLAGETQYF	TGTGCCAGCAGCTTAGATGGACTAGCGGGAGAGACCCAGTACTTC	TRBV7-8	TRBD2	NA	TRBJ2-5
CASSSAYEQYF	TGTGCCAGCAGCTCAGCCTACGAGCAGTACTTC	TRBV12-3/TRBV12-4	NA	NA	TRBJ2-7
CSTTTRPTDTQYF	TGCAGCACAACTACCCGTCCCACAGATACGCAGTATTTT	TRBV29-1	NA	NA	TRBJ2-3
CASSSGGVTDTQYF	TGTGCCAGCAGCTCAGGGGGCGTAACAGATACGCAGTATTTT	TRBV6-5	TRBD1	NA	TRBJ2-3
CARSRGSGNTIYF	TGTGCCAGGAGCAGGGGCTCTGGAAACACCATATATTTT	TRBV12-3/TRBV12-4	NA	NA	TRBJ1-3
CASSLTGVEGYNSPLHF	TGCGCCAGCAGTCTTACAGGGGTCGAGGGGTATAATTCACCCCTCCACTTT	TRBV10-1	TRBD1	few	TRBJ1-6
CASSLSGLRSHEQYF	TGTGCCAGTAGTCTATCGGGACTGAGGTCCCACGAGCAGTACTTC	TRBV19	NA	few	TRBJ2-7
CASGVGVGEQYF	TGTGCCAGCGGTGTAGGGGTGGGCGAGCAGTACTTC	TRBV2	NA	NA	TRBJ2-7
CASSYQTADYGYTF	TGTGCCAGCAGTTACCAGACCGCGGACTATGGCTACACCTTC	TRBV6-2/TRBV6-3	NA	NA	TRBJ1-2
CASSLSPRASGRTGEQYF	TGTGCCAGCAGTTTATCCCCCAGGGCTAGCGGGAGAACAGGAGAGCAGTACTTC	TRBV28	TRBD2	medium-sized	TRBJ2-7
CAISPRLAGYYEQYF	TGTGCCATCAGCCCCCGACTAGCGGGGTACTACGAGCAGTACTTC	TRBV10-3	TRBD2	NA	TRBJ2-7
CASSFNWNEQFF	TGTGCCAGCAGTTTTAACTGGAATGAGCAGTTCTTC	TRBV27	NA	once	TRBJ2-1
CASSWGRTNTGELFF	TGTGCCAGTAGTTGGGGGCGGACGAACACCGGGGAGCTGTTTTTT	TRBV19	NA	NA	TRBJ2-2
CASSIVSQGSDEQFF	TGTGCCAGTAGTATTGTCTCCCAGGGCTCCGATGAGCAGTTCTTC	TRBV19	NA	NA	TRBJ2-1
CASSGYSGPSYEQYF	TGTGCCAGCAGTGGTTACAGCGGACCCTCCTACGAGCAGTACTTC	TRBV27	NA	NA	TRBJ2-7
CASSPSPQGRGEAFF	TGCGCCAGCAGCCCCTCCCCACAGGGTCGAGGTGAAGCTTTCTTT	TRBV5-1	NA	NA	TRBJ1-1
CASRTATGRQYF	TGTGCCAGCAGAACGGCGACAGGGCGGCAGTACTTC	TRBV6-5	TRBD1	NA	TRBJ2-7
CASRTGIITEAFF	TGTGCCAGCAGAACAGGGATAATCACTGAAGCTTTCTTT	TRBV28	NA	few	TRBJ1-1
CASSSPTTSFTDTQYF	TGTGCCAGCAGTTCCCCAACGACTAGTTTCACAGATACGCAGTATTTT	TRBV6-2/TRBV6-3	NA	NA	TRBJ2-3
CASSRGGAISEKLFF	TGTGCCAGCAGCCGAGGGGGCGCGATATCCGAAAAACTGTTTTTT	TRBV5-8	TRBD1	NA	TRBJ1-4
CASTTGTGDYEQYF	TGTGCCAGTACCACCGGGACAGGGGACTACGAGCAGTACTTC	TRBV19	TRBD1	NA	TRBJ2-7
CASSTQAGAVQNEQFF	TGTGCCAGCAGCACCCAAGCGGGGGCGGTACAGAATGAGCAGTTCTTC	TRBV7-2	TRBD2	NA	TRBJ2-1
CAISDPGLAGVGTGELFF	TGTGCCATCAGTGACCCGGGACTAGCGGGAGTCGGCACCGGGGAGCTGTTTTTT	TRBV10-3	TRBD2	NA	TRBJ2-2
CASSRVIKVGTGGFEQYF	TGCGCCAGCAGCCGAGTCATCAAGGTGGGGACAGGGGGCTTCGAGCAGTACTTC	TRBV4-1	TRBD1	NA	TRBJ2-7
CASTPRLAGELFF	TGTGCCAGCACCCCCCGACTAGCCGGGGAGCTGTTTTTT	TRBV6-5	NA	NA	TRBJ2-2
CASSPSGGPYEQYF	TGTGCCAGCAGTCCTAGCGGGGGCCCCTACGAGCAGTACTTC	TRBV6-5	TRBD2	NA	TRBJ2-7
CASRSLLQGKGGANVLTF	TGTGCCAGCCGCAGCTTACTTCAGGGAAAAGGTGGGGCCAACGTCCTGACTTTC	TRBV7-2	NA	once	TRBJ2-6